This T cell receptor beta chain originates from a study of blood T cell repertoires in COVID-19. Whole-study context: Sites in the United States, Italy and Spain provided acute and convalescent COVID-19 samples. Nucleic acid was either cDNA or gDNA, and it came from T cells, B-cell-depleted T cells, or PBMCs.

This table comes from immunoSEQ multiplex PCR, and its TCRdb copy is limited to in-frame clones, with some not included. Of 150,000 to 200,000 clones in the sample, 82% were seen once. Germline assignment: CDR1 MNHEY and CDR2 SVGEGT. There are 15 residues in the CDR3. V was pared by 4 bases and J by 0 bases, with 13 bases between. J is TRBJ2-7 and V is TRBV6-2 or TRBV6-3, with D perhaps matching TRBD2 (6 bases). Material for sequencing was peripheral blood. This sequence was found in a woman in her seventies with acute or convalescent COVID-19. The CDR3 DNA reads as TGTGCCAGCAGTTCGGTGGGAGGTCCCTCCTACGAGCAGTACTTC. Its protein product is CASSSVGGPSYEQYF.